This T cell receptor (beta chain) was found in a study of CD8+ T cells in alopecia areata (dated by TCRdb to the late 2010s). In terms of the full investigation: In both human patients and the C3H/HeJ mouse model, the study applied high-throughput TCRbeta sequencing to look at T cell clonal expansion in alopecia areata. Scalp tissue and sorted CD4+ and CD8+ peripheral blood T cells from patchy and totalis/universalis alopecia areata patients and from healthy controls were covered by human TCRbeta sequencing. Scalp clonality was compared across normal scalp (n=4), patchy alopecia areata scalp (n=8), and alopecia totalis/universalis scalp (n=8). RNA came from the PAXgene miRNA kit for fixed scalp, the miRNeasy kit for PBMCs, and the RNeasy kit for mouse skin. Amplification of TCRbeta CDR3 regions was done by immunoSEQ multiplex PCR using 35 Vbeta forward primers and 13 Jbeta reverse primers.

A few counts support this clone. Its antigen remains undetermined. The sample holds no much larger clone one base away, and base qualities are not on file. CDR1 and CDR2 (MGHRA, YSYEKL) derive from the germline V gene. V is pared back by 1 base and J by 6 bases, with 9 bases lying between the germline termini. Spanning cysteine to phenylalanine, the CDR3 consists of 14 amino acids. Just CDR3 DNA is preserved here, 42 bases in frame from base 1. Study-level results and caveats: Unlike mouse skin, which is dominated by gammadelta T cells, normal human skin has resident alphabeta T cells that are also sequenced, and this complicates analysis of the scalp TCR repertoire. Compared with normal scalp, lesional scalp had higher clonality and more expanded CD8+ clones, particularly in alopecia totalis/universalis, a pattern that suggests antigenic drive. Shared TCR sequences between patients were less evident than in mice, which may be partly attributable to HLA diversity in the patient population.

The library was prepared using the immunoSEQ multiplex PCR assay. For TCR sequencing, RNA was extracted from every sample and reverse transcribed into cDNA to serve as template. SuperScript III was used for first-strand cDNA synthesis, primed with a 2:1 mix of oligo-dT and random hexamers. A synthetic immune receptor repertoire was used to measure amplification bias, and any remaining bias was corrected computationally. Processing in the source paper ran as follows. Raw reads were preprocessed for error removal, and CDR3 was defined according to IMGT conventions as running from the conserved cysteine to phenylalanine. Clonality was computed as 1 minus the Shannon entropy, with the entropy normalized by log2 of the number of productive unique TCRs. Scalp TCRbeta sequences were cross-referenced with sorted blood CD4 and CD8 repertoires so that the CD4 or CD8 identity of scalp clones could be inferred. TCRdb took this table from immuneACCESS and kept in-frame rearrangements with V and J called. Such tables lack part of the clones; where checked against another copy, unresolved V genes explain under half of the gap, and the rest is unexplained. V and J calls and clone size are as listed in that table; D and trimming were resolved from the DNA. The sample profile shows around 190,000 clones; roughly three fifths of them were found once. Together, the top ten hold approximately 4.9% of the sample.

PBMCs were separated by density centrifugation and stained for CD3, CD4 and CD8, after which CD4+ and CD8+ T cells were sorted on a FACSAria. Scalp biopsies and blood samples were obtained from unaffected controls. The sequence links TRBV4-1 to TRBJ1-4; the best D guess is TRBD1, with 6 bases matching. The TCR was taken from a human donor in good health. Specimen: CD8+ T cells sorted from blood. In nucleotides, the sequence is TGCGCCAGCAGCCAAGGCAGGGGAGATGAAAAACTGTTTTTT. The resulting protein is CASSQGRGDEKLFF.